This T cell receptor beta chain stems from a study of blood T cells in healthy people across ages. Study details: Template switching captured about one barcoded beta molecule per two T cells.

A note on this clonotype: Its antigen is not known.

Together with a sample-barcoded 5' primer, a J-beta primer mix was included in a second PCR lasting 7 to 11 cycles. Every cDNA molecule bore a tag from a template-switch adaptor containing 12 random nucleotides. TCRdb reprocessed the 5' RACE reads via MiXCR and lists one record per CDR3 protein. This sample has about a million distinct CDR3 sequences, with 45% to 50% found just once. Germline V gene data show CDR1 as SGHTA and CDR2 as FQGNSA. V was pared by 1 base and J by 2 bases, with 9 bases between. The CDR3 covers 15 residues. Findings of the study overall: As naive T cell percentage varied, TCR beta diversity correlated strongly with it. Per-million-T-cell TCR beta diversity fell roughly linearly with age.

Input material: blood. The J gene is TRBJ2-1, the V gene TRBV7-2, with D perhaps TRBD2 (5 bases). The origin of this receptor is a man aged 30 to 39 in good health. The CDR3 sequence is CASSLGGSAYNEQFF. As DNA, the CDR3 is TGTGCCAGCAGCTTAGGCGGGTCCGCCTACAATGAGCAGTTCTTC.